The source of this TCR beta chain is a study of OX40 agonist ivuxolimab in advanced cancers. Study overall: Prior anti-PD-1, anti-PD-L1 or anti-CTLA-4 therapy did not bar entry, and about 38% had some. Three patients, one with hepatocellular carcinoma and two with cutaneous melanoma, achieved partial responses. The study's findings and limits: Undetermined was the antigen specificity of the expanded peripheral T cells. CD4+ and CD8+ blood T cells expanded clonally by week 6 at 0.1 to 3.0 mg/kg.

Looked up from germline, CDR1 is SSHAT and CDR2 is FNYEAQ (reference sequence). CDR3 length equals 14 residues. Concerning this clone: What it recognizes is unknown. A read error may account for a junction end that differs from germline.

Sequencing was performed with immunoSEQ multiplex PCR; in TCRdb, only in-frame clones are kept and a portion is missing. Of under 75,000 clones in the sample, 70% to 90% were seen once. The genes are TRBV7-7 and TRBJ2-2; D is perhaps TRBD1 (5 bases). This specimen was CD4+ or CD8+ T cells sorted from blood, taken in a trial of the OX40 agonist ivuxolimab. This clonotype was obtained from an adult with an advanced solid tumor such as melanoma, head and neck, liver or kidney cancer. CDR3 DNA sequence: TGTGCTAGCAGCGCGTCAAGGGGTTTCGGGGAGCTGTTTTTT. Translated: CASSASRGFGELFF.